This entry describes one TCR beta chain. Original processing notes: How many nucleated cells were present was estimated from reference gene primer amplification. Clones were read by immunoSEQ multiplex PCR, and TCRdb kept only the in-frame ones, dropping some. V and J calls plus clone size are reproduced from that table; the DNA served to infer D and trimming. This sample has fewer than 80,000 clones, with more than 75% found just once. This entry comes from a study of blood T cell repertoires in COVID-19. In the study overall: Acute and convalescent COVID-19 samples came from the United States, Italy and Spain. T cells, B-cell-depleted T cells, or PBMCs supplied cDNA or gDNA.

Patients at the Seattle site were enrolled during active infection and followed longitudinally. This CDR3 is built from 12 residues. With 5 bases removed from V and 2 bases from J, the gap between germline ends came to 4 bases. Sequenced sample: peripheral blood. The V call is TRBV12-3 or TRBV12-4, the J call TRBJ1-3; D unclear. The clonotype comes from a man in his 60s with COVID-19, enrolled during active disease. CDR3 in amino acids: CASSVTGNTIYF. CDR3 nucleotide sequence: TGTGCCAGCAGTGTAACTGGAAACACCATATATTTT.